The clone carrying this T cell receptor beta chain was found many times. These data belong to a study of tumor-infiltrating lymphocytes in primary liver carcinoma. Study-level information: Among the tumors, stages were T1-T3 N0M0 and sizes roughly 4.2 to 11 cm.

CDR1 is MGHRA and CDR2 is YSYEKL in the germline V gene. V dropped 0 bases and J dropped 0 bases, with 11 bases sitting between them. The CDR3 sequence is 16 residues long. Total RNA (roughly 550 ng) served as template for TCR beta cDNA synthesis primed by a constant-region primer. For TCR beta, libraries were produced by three nested multiplex PCR rounds using slightly modified ARM-PCR. Both of the initial two PCR rounds ran for around 9 cycles and employed TRBV1-TRBV30 forward primers alongside a C-beta reverse primer. TCRdb called the multiplex PCR reads again in MiXCR, with one record for every CDR3 protein. The sample records almost 200,000 distinct CDR3 sequences, 65% being singletons. Unsorted whole blood supplied the RNA, and germline DNA was extracted too. Prior to the surgical procedure, 3.5 to 5 milliliters of peripheral blood were collected.

The sequencing input was peripheral blood. This sequence originates from a woman aged 55-69 years with primary liver carcinoma and hepatitis B virus infection. This chain connects TRBV4-1 to TRBJ1-1; no firm D call. The CDR3 sequence is CASSQDGQSMNTEAFF. The CDR3 coding sequence is TGCGCCAGCAGCCAAGATGGGCAGTCCATGAACACTGAAGCTTTCTTT.